Described below is a single TCR beta chain sequence and its context. Its cognate antigen has yet to be identified. Nothing much larger sits one base from this clone, and base qualities are not available. This sample was included in a study of technical replicates of blood from several donors (dated by TCRdb to 2015 to 2018). The library relied on the immunoSEQ multiplex PCR assay. In TCRdb, the immuneACCESS table is reduced to in-frame sequences with V and J assigned. These tables do not hold every clone; where another copy was compared, an unresolved V gene accounts for under half, and the others remain unexplained. The sample table contains about 14,000 clones; only one count was recorded for approximately 80% of them. Of the sample, approximately 12% falls within the top ten clones. The CDR3 goes from the cysteine to the phenylalanine over 14 residues. The only DNA kept is the CDR3, 42 bases in frame from the first base. Compared with germline, V lacks 11 bases and J lacks 3 bases; bases without a gene match: 7. Sequences MNHNS (CDR1) and SASEGT (CDR2) are obtained from the germline V gene.

The sequencing input was PBMCs. The V and J segments used are TRBV6-1 and TRBJ2-1, and 10 bases in between align with TRBD2. The receptor was derived from a human donor in good health. CDR3 region: CASGLAAVYNEQFF. The nucleotide sequence reads as follows: TGTGCCTCCGGACTAGCGGCCGTCTACAATGAGCAGTTCTTC.